These T cell receptor beta chains were read from a single sample in a study of blood T cells in healthy people across ages. A single record per CDR3 protein comes from TCRdb applying MiXCR to the 5' RACE reads. The repertoire holds fewer than 750,000 distinct CDR3 sequences, roughly half seen once, with roughly 14% in the top ten. Sequences were obtained from blood. Source of these receptors: a woman at least 80 years old in good health. Both conserved end residues are part of each CDR3. D genes are given only for firm matches. Size values are once, few and many counts, or a class for expanded clones, and some rows have none.

>-|TRBJ2-1|-|TRBV15
TGTGCCACCAGCCAGGGCTATGAGCAGTTCTTC
CATSQGYEQFF
>TRBD2|TRBJ2-3|many|TRBV7-8
TGTGCCAGCAGCTTACACCTGGGGGGGGATGTTGGAGATACGCAGTATTTT
CASSLHLGGDVGDTQYF
>TRBD1|TRBJ2-7|-|TRBV6-6
TGTGCCAGCAGTACGGGACAGGTACCTTACGAGCAGTACTTC
CASSTGQVPYEQYF
>-|TRBJ1-5|few|TRBV20-1
TGCAGTGCTAGAGATGTGGGTCCCTACTATCAGCCCCAGCATTTT
CSARDVGPYYQPQHF
>-|TRBJ2-1|-|TRBV28
TGTGCCAGCACGCAGAGCTCCTACAATGAGCAGTTCTTC
CASTQSSYNEQFF
>-|TRBJ1-1|-|TRBV28
TGTGCCAGCAGTTTTCTGCTCACTGAAGCTTTCTTT
CASSFLLTEAFF
>-|TRBJ2-7|few|TRBV7-2
TGTGCCAGTAGCTCTCTTAGCGAGCAGTACTTC
CASSSLSEQYF
>TRBD1|TRBJ1-4|many|TRBV6-6
TGTGCCAGCAGTTACTATAGGACAGGGGGAGGCGAAAAACTGTTTTTT
CASSYYRTGGGEKLFF
>-|TRBJ2-3|-|TRBV11-3
TGTGCCAGCAGCTCCGTAGCGTCAGATACGCAGTATTTT
CASSSVASDTQYF
>-|TRBJ2-7|few|TRBV2
TGTGCCAACGGGAACGACGGAGAATACGAGCAGTACTTC
CANGNDGEYEQYF
>-|TRBJ2-2|few|TRBV5-1
TGCGCCAGCAGTTCTACTCCGGGACTTAACACCGGGGAGCTGTTTTTT
CASSSTPGLNTGELFF
>TRBD1|TRBJ2-7|-|TRBV15
TGTGCCACCAGCAGCTGGACAGGGGACGAGCAGTACTTC
CATSSWTGDEQYF
>TRBD1|TRBJ2-5|-|TRBV6-5
TGTGCCAGCAGTTACTCGACAGGGGTAGGCGAGACCCAGTACTTC
CASSYSTGVGETQYF
>TRBD1|TRBJ2-7|many|TRBV11-2
TGTGCCAGCAGCTCAGGGGGAACCTCCTACGAGCAGTACTTC
CASSSGGTSYEQYF
>-|TRBJ2-1|-|TRBV4-3
TGCGCCAGCAGCCAAGATATTGGCCCTGGGACTGAGCAGTTCTTC
CASSQDIGPGTEQFF
>-|TRBJ1-1|-|TRBV4-1
TGCGCCAGCAGCCAAGGGGCGGCCTCGGTGAAAGCTTTCTTT
CASSQGAASVKAFF
>-|TRBJ2-3|many|TRBV11-1
TGTGCCAGCAGCCCAACAGGGAGGCCAGATACGCAGTATTTT
CASSPTGRPDTQYF
>TRBD2|TRBJ2-1|many|TRBV7-3
TGTGCCAGCAGCTTAATAGCGGGAGGCACGAATGAGCAGTTCTTC
CASSLIAGGTNEQFF
>TRBD2|TRBJ2-4|-|TRBV29-1
TGCAGCGTTGCTGGGGGGGGAAACATTCAGTACTTC
CSVAGGGNIQYF
>-|TRBJ2-6|many|TRBV12-3/TRBV12-4
TGTGCCAGCAGTTTGAGGACCTCTGGGGCCAACGTCCTGACTTTC
CASSLRTSGANVLTF
>TRBD2|TRBJ2-5|-|TRBV20-1
TGCAGTGCTAGAGATCGTGCGGGGGTCCCTCAAGAGACCCAGTACTTC
CSARDRAGVPQETQYF
>TRBD1|TRBJ1-2|-|TRBV12-3/TRBV12-4
TGTGCCAGCAGTCAGACAGGGAAGGATGGCTACACCTTC
CASSQTGKDGYTF
>TRBD1|TRBJ2-7|-|TRBV29-1
TGCAGCGTTTGTGGGACAGGGGGAGGAGGGCAGTACTTC
CSVCGTGGGGQYF
>-|TRBJ1-2|many|TRBV27
TGTGCCAGCAGTACATTCCCGACAGTTACTAATGGCTACACCTTC
CASSTFPTVTNGYTF
>-|TRBJ2-7|many|TRBV6-2/TRBV6-3
TGTGCCAGCACCGTAATGCGGGGTTTCGACGAGCAGTACTTC
CASTVMRGFDEQYF
>-|TRBJ1-2|once|TRBV20-1
TGCAGTGCAATGGGGTTCAGATTTAACTATGGCTACACCTTC
CSAMGFRFNYGYTF
>TRBD1|TRBJ2-7|-|TRBV20-1
TGCAGTGCGACAGACCGGACAGGGGGCTATTACGAGCAGTACTTC
CSATDRTGGYYEQYF
>-|TRBJ2-1|-|TRBV20-1
TGCAGTGCCACCCCCTCAAGGGAGCAGTTCTTC
CSATPSREQFF
>-|TRBJ1-1|-|TRBV6-2/TRBV6-3
TGTGCCAGCACCCATCGGAGGGGGACCAATGAAGCTTTCTTT
CASTHRRGTNEAFF
>-|TRBJ1-5|-|TRBV6-6
TGTGCCAGCAGTTACCTCAGGTGGGACCAGCCCCAGCATTTT
CASSYLRWDQPQHF
>TRBD1|TRBJ1-2|-|TRBV7-2
TGTGCCAACAGCTTATTGAAGGGGGCCTGGGACTTCTATGGCTACACCTTC
CANSLLKGAWDFYGYTF
>-|TRBJ2-3|-|TRBV7-2
TGTGCCAGCAGCTTAAATCAGATTAGCACAGATACGCAGTATTTT
CASSLNQISTDTQYF
>TRBD1|TRBJ2-1|-|TRBV5-1
TGCGCCAGCAGCTTGGGACAGGGATCCCCAGATGAGCAGTTCTTC
CASSLGQGSPDEQFF
>TRBD2|TRBJ2-7|many|TRBV6-5
TGTGCCAGCAGTTACTCGGGACTAGCTTCGGAGCAGTACTTC
CASSYSGLASEQYF
>-|TRBJ1-2|-|TRBV28
TGTGCCAGCGTAAACTCCCATAACTATGGCTACACCTTC
CASVNSHNYGYTF
>-|TRBJ2-3|-|TRBV4-2
TGTGCCAGCAGCCAGGGGAGGACAGCTAGCACAGATACGCAGTATTTT
CASSQGRTASTDTQYF
>TRBD1|TRBJ2-2|few|TRBV5-1
TGCGCCAGCAGGGGACAGGGGACCACCGGGGAGCTGTTTTTT
CASRGQGTTGELFF
>-|TRBJ2-2|-|TRBV7-9
TGTGCCAGCAGCTGGGACGGACCCGGGGAGCTGTTTTTT
CASSWDGPGELFF
>-|TRBJ2-5|-|TRBV6-2/TRBV6-3
TGTGCCAGCAGTTACTCGAAGGGAGAGACCCAGTACTTC
CASSYSKGETQYF
>-|TRBJ1-6|many|TRBV6-6
TGTGCCAGCATCAGCCTCGAGCCGGGAGGTTCACCCCTCCACTTT
CASISLEPGGSPLHF
>-|TRBJ2-3|once|TRBV20-1
TGCAGTGCTAGAGACCAACAGGGTAGAACAGATACGCAGTATTTT
CSARDQQGRTDTQYF
>TRBD2|TRBJ2-5|-|TRBV6-5
TGTGCCAGCAGTTACTCGGGAGGGGCTGGGAAAGAGACCCAGTACTTC
CASSYSGGAGKETQYF
>-|TRBJ2-7|-|TRBV4-3
TGCGCCAGCAGCCAAGAGCATTTCGACGAGCAGTACTTC
CASSQEHFDEQYF
>-|TRBJ1-1|-|TRBV6-5
TGTGCCAGCAGCCCACTAGAGGGGCAGGGTGAAGCTTTCTTT
CASSPLEGQGEAFF
>TRBD2|TRBJ2-7|many|TRBV9
TGTGCCAGCAGCGTAGCTGGGGGACTAGGGGTCTACGAGCAGTACTTC
CASSVAGGLGVYEQYF
>-|TRBJ2-6|few|TRBV29-1
TGCAGCGCCCCGGTTTCAGGGGCCAACGTCCTGACTTTC
CSAPVSGANVLTF
>-|TRBJ2-7|many|TRBV27
TGTGCCAGCAGTTTATATCCGGGAGACGAGCAGTACTTC
CASSLYPGDEQYF
>-|TRBJ2-6|-|TRBV29-1
TGCAGCGTTGAAGTTCCCGACCCGGACTACCTACTCTCTGGGGCCAACGTCCTGACTTTC
CSVEVPDPDYLLSGANVLTF
>TRBD1|TRBJ2-1|once|TRBV24-1
TGTGCCACCAGTGATCGTCCCGGGACAGGGCGTTACAATGAGCAGTTCTTC
CATSDRPGTGRYNEQFF
>TRBD1|TRBJ2-5|many|TRBV18
TGTGCCAGCTCACAGGACAGGGGTATGGAGACCCAGTACTTC
CASSQDRGMETQYF
>-|TRBJ2-5|-|TRBV20-1
TGCAGTGCTAACCCCGAAGATCAAGAGACCCAGTACTTC
CSANPEDQETQYF
>-|TRBJ2-4|-|TRBV29-1
TGCAGCGTTGAAGACCCCGAGGGAAGGGCGGAGCAGTACTTC
CSVEDPEGRAEQYF
>TRBD1|TRBJ1-1|-|TRBV7-8
TGTGCCAGCAGTTTCTATATCGGACAGGAAGATTTCTTT
CASSFYIGQEDFF
>TRBD1|TRBJ1-2|-|TRBV7-8
TGTGCCAGCAGCTTAGCCCGACAGGGCGGTGGCTACACCTTC
CASSLARQGGGYTF
>TRBD2|TRBJ2-1|few|TRBV20-1
TGCAGTGCTAGAACGGTAAAGCGGGGGAACAATGAGCAGTTCTTC
CSARTVKRGNNEQFF